Below, one TCR beta chain is given with its context. What it recognizes is unknown. The CDR3 sequence is 15 residues long. The germline V gene has CDR1 SEHNR and CDR2 FQNEAQ (reference sequence). Trimming at V came to 5 bases and at J to 6 bases, leaving 10 bases not matched to a gene. The data are from a study of cytomegalovirus exposure and HLA in healthy donors. General observations from the study: For cytomegalovirus status, the classifier reportedly gave diagnoses with high specificity and sensitivity. In a later analysis, HLA-associated TCR beta chains were more clonally expanded than equally common others.

Researchers ran the PCR with 60 Vbeta and 13 Jbeta primers. The table came from immunoSEQ multiplex PCR; TCRdb's copy has only in-frame clones and leaves some out. The sample has 65,000 to 85,000 clones; about three quarters are singletons. The chain has TRBV7-9 and TRBJ2-4; 7 bases match TRBD1. Specimen: PBMCs. This clonotype was obtained from a male donor in good health and CMV-seropositive. CDR3: CASSLVTGYGNIQYF. The CDR3 coding sequence is TGTGCCAGCAGCCTTGTGACAGGGTATGGAAACATTCAGTACTTC.